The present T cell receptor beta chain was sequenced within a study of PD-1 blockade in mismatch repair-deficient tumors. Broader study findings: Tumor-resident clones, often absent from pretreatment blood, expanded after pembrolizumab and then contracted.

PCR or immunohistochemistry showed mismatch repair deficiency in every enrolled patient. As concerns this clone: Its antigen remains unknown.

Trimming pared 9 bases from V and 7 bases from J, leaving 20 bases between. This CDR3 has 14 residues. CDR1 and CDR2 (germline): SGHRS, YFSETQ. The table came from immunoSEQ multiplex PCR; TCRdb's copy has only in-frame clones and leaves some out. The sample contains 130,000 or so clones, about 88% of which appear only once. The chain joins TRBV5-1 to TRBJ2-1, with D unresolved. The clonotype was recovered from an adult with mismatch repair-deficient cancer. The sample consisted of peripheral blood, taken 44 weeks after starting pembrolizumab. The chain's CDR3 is CAISGPPLWNEQFF. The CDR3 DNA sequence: TGCGCCATCTCCGGACCCCCCCTCTGGAATGAGCAGTTCTTC.